One and the same sample provided the 6 T cell receptor beta chains below, sequenced in a study of regulatory dendritic cells for organ transplantation. CFSE-labeled sorted T cells met regulatory or mature dendritic cells for approximately 5 days. Sequencing was performed with immunoSEQ multiplex PCR; in TCRdb, only in-frame clones are kept and a portion is missing. The sample lists 20,000 or so clones, 80% to 90% occurring once. Their cognate antigens are unknown. What was sequenced was naive CD4+ T cells from blood cultured with regulatory dendritic cells. Sample subset: CD45RA+ naive T cells. The source of these receptors is a human donor in good health.

The chain is built from TRBV11-2 and TRBJ2-3; D is unresolved. The CDR3 is 12 residues long. Germline V gives CDR1 SGHAT, CDR2 FQNNGV. Trimming left V 6 bases short and J 3 bases short, with 7 bases between. The DNA for the CDR3 is TGTGCCAGCAGTCTAGGGACAGATACGCAGTATTTT. Amino acids: CASSLGTDTQYF.

This clone was counted between two and nine times. V usage is TRBV20-1 and J usage is TRBJ1-3; D remains ambiguous. V lost 5 bases, J lost 4 bases, and 6 bases lay in between. Germline loops: CDR1 DFQATT, CDR2 SNEGSKA (reference sequence). The CDR3 is made up of 11 amino acids. The CDR3 is CSAFAGNTIYF. Here the CDR3 DNA reads TGCAGTGCTTTTGCCGGAAACACCATATATTTT.

The genes are TRBV5-8 and TRBJ2-3, with 14 bases fitting TRBD2. V gave up 4 bases and J gave up 5 bases; unmatched junction bases: 3. This CDR3 region has 15 residues. Germline lookup yields CDR1 SGHTS and CDR2 YDEGEE. The CDR3 loop reads CASSPGTSGRDTQYF. DNA of the CDR3: TGTGCCAGCAGCCCTGGGACTAGCGGGAGAGATACGCAGTATTTT.

This sequence joins TRBV11-2 and TRBJ2-3, with 7 bases aligning to TRBD2. The junction had 7 bases not matched to a gene; V was cut back by 3 bases and J by 4 bases. The CDR3 runs 15 residues. Per the germline V gene, CDR1 is SGHAT and CDR2 is FQNNGV. The CDR3: CASSFTWAGADTQYF. For the CDR3, the DNA is TGTGCCAGCAGCTTTACTTGGGCGGGGGCAGATACGCAGTATTTT.

The V and J genes are TRBV27 and TRBJ1-2; the D gene is possibly TRBD1 (5 bases). In germline, CDR1 is MNHEY, CDR2 SMNVEV (reference sequence). Trimming took off 2 bases at V and 4 bases at J, with 20 bases between the two ends. The CDR3 runs 17 residues. The CDR3 bases are TGTGCCAGCAGTTTACGAGCGGGAGGGGTAGTCCTCTATGGCTACACCTTC. Translating it yields CASSLRAGGVVLYGYTF.

The V gene is TRBV1, the J gene TRBJ2-5; TRBD2, as called in the table, went unchecked against the DNA. TRBV1 is designated a pseudogene. CDR3 length: 18 amino acids. CDR3 bases: TGCACCAGCAGCCGCCCGCTAGGCCTAGCGGGGGGGTGTGAGACCCAGTACTTC. The encoded protein is CTSSRPLGLAGGCETQYF.